The sequence of this T cell receptor (beta chain) was determined in a study of T cell responses to AZD1222 COVID-19 vaccine. This CDR3 comprises 17 residues. Germline V gene sequence: CDR1 KGHSH, CDR2 LQKENI. Between the trimmed V and J ends, which lost 1 base and 7 bases, there was a span of 20 bases. Repertoires were generated with immunoSEQ multiplex PCR, while TCRdb's copy carries only in-frame clones and drops some. The repertoire holds 150,000 to 200,000 clones, with 92% as singletons. General observations from the study: Regions 160-218 and 743-854 held dominance among vaccine-associated CD4 TCRs, which spanned spike. Repertoires in all cases were sampled only once the peak T cell response had passed.

Regarding this clone: Antigen: not known.

The TCR originated in an adult who received the AZD1222 COVID-19 vaccine. The chain links TRBV18 to TRBJ2-1, with D possibly TRBD1 on 5 matching bases. This specimen was peripheral blood, taken 28 days after the second AZD1222 dose. The CDR3 loop reads CASSPLSGQGSRNEQFF. For the CDR3, the DNA is TGTGCCAGCTCACCACTCTCCGGGCAGGGATCGAGAAATGAGCAGTTCTTC.